These T cell receptor beta chains were read from a single sample in a study of blood T cells in healthy people across ages. TCRdb processed the 5' RACE reads anew with MiXCR; each CDR3 protein has one entry. The table has 720,000 or so distinct CDR3 sequences, roughly two fifths seen once. Sequencing was done on a sample of blood. These receptors were obtained from a man aged 80 or over in good health. The CDR3 runs from the conserved cysteine through the conserved F or W. D genes are given only for firm matches. Clone size is given for some rows only: seen once, a few or many times, or a class if the clone is expanded.

CDR3 length	J gene	V gene	D gene	clone size	CDR3 DNA	CDR3 protein
19	TRBJ1-5	TRBV5-6	TRBD1	-	TGTGCCAGCAGCTTATCCGGTGGACAGGGTATCAGGAGCAATCAGCCCCAGCATTTT	CASSLSGGQGIRSNQPQHF
15	TRBJ2-3	TRBV7-9	-	few	TGTGCCAGCAGCTCAAGGGAGAGTATGACAGATACGCAGTATTTT	CASSSRESMTDTQYF
15	TRBJ2-2	TRBV7-2	TRBD1	-	TGTGCCAGCAGCTTAACAGGGGGCGGAAAAGGGGAGCTGTTTTTT	CASSLTGGGKGELFF
17	TRBJ1-6	TRBV20-1	-	-	TGCAGTGCTAGAGCAGGGACCTCCCGCTCCTATAATTCACCCCTCCACTTT	CSARAGTSRSYNSPLHF
17	TRBJ2-5	TRBV7-9	-	few	TGTGCCAGCAGCCGAATTATTGGAGTCAGGGACCAAGAGACCCAGTACTTC	CASSRIIGVRDQETQYF
14	TRBJ2-7	TRBV9	-	few	TGTGCCAGCAGCGTAGGTGTAAGCTCCTACGAGCAGTACTTC	CASSVGVSSYEQYF
13	TRBJ2-2	TRBV14	-	-	TGTGCCAGCAGCCACAAGAACACCGGGGAGCTGTTTTTT	CASSHKNTGELFF
15	TRBJ2-1	TRBV29-1	-	-	TGCAGCGTTAGAGGGGTAATGTCAGGAGATAATGAGCAGTTCTTC	CSVRGVMSGDNEQFF
17	TRBJ2-7	TRBV10-3	TRBD2	-	TGTGCCATTTCGCCTCGTTTAGCGGGAGAGCGTTCCTACGAGCAGTACTTC	CAISPRLAGERSYEQYF
15	TRBJ1-2	TRBV27	-	-	TGTGCCAGCCGAAGGTCCGGGGGCGACGTCTATGGCTACACCTTC	CASRRSGGDVYGYTF
13	TRBJ2-2	TRBV4-2	-	-	TGTGCCAGCACCCGGGGGAGCACCGGGGAGCTGTTTTTT	CASTRGSTGELFF
16	TRBJ2-4	TRBV7-2	-	-	TGTGCCAGCAGCTTATATGAGGGGCCCTCCGGAAACATTCAGTACTTC	CASSLYEGPSGNIQYF
14	TRBJ1-5	TRBV4-3	-	-	TGCGCCAGCAGCCAAGGGGTCATCAATCAGCCCCAGCATTTT	CASSQGVINQPQHF
12	TRBJ2-1	TRBV5-1	-	-	TGCGCCAGCAGCTTGGCCAGTGAAGGGCAGTTCTTC	CASSLASEGQFF
13	TRBJ2-1	TRBV7-2	-	few	TGTGCCAGCAGCTTAGCACTAGTCAATGAGCAGTTCTTC	CASSLALVNEQFF
12	TRBJ2-4	TRBV10-3	-	few	TGTGCCATCAGCCAAGGGGACGACATTCAGTACTTC	CAISQGDDIQYF
15	TRBJ2-6	TRBV12-3/TRBV12-4	-	once	TGTGCCAGCCATTCCCTCAGGGTGGGGGCCAACGTCCTGACTTTC	CASHSLRVGANVLTF
15	TRBJ2-1	TRBV4-3	-	-	TGCGCCAGCAGCCAAGCACCAGGCACCTACAATGAGCAGTTCTTC	CASSQAPGTYNEQFF
15	TRBJ1-2	TRBV10-2	TRBD1	-	TGCGCCAGCAGTGAGAGGCCACGGGACAGAGCTGGCTACACCTTC	CASSERPRDRAGYTF
15	TRBJ2-3	TRBV7-2	-	-	TGTGCCAGCAGCGCGTCGTCCGGGCACACAGATACGCAGTATTTT	CASSASSGHTDTQYF
15	TRBJ2-7	TRBV4-2	TRBD1	-	TGTGCCAGCAGCCAAGTTGGGACAGGGGCCCACGAGCAGTACTTC	CASSQVGTGAHEQYF
15	TRBJ1-5	TRBV20-1	TRBD1	many	TGCAGTGCTTTTACAGGGGGCCGGGGCAATCAGCCCCAGCATTTT	CSAFTGGRGNQPQHF
14	TRBJ2-1	TRBV20-1	TRBD2	many	TGCAGTGCTATGCGGGAGAGGTTCATCAATGAGCAGTTCTTC	CSAMRERFINEQFF
15	TRBJ2-3	TRBV20-1	TRBD2	few	TGCAGTGCTAGAAAGCGGGGGGGCCTCTCAGATACGCAGTATTTT	CSARKRGGLSDTQYF
14	TRBJ2-7	TRBV14	TRBD1	-	TGTGCCAGCAGCCCTCAACAGGGGGTTGGGGAGCAGTACTTC	CASSPQQGVGEQYF
17	TRBJ1-6	TRBV9	-	-	TGTGCCAGCGGCCCCAAGGGGAAGAGGTCCTATAATTCACCCCTCCACTTT	CASGPKGKRSYNSPLHF
14	TRBJ2-7	TRBV20-1	TRBD2	-	TGCAGTGCTAGAAGGGAGGGTTACTCCTACGAGCAGTACTTC	CSARREGYSYEQYF
15	TRBJ2-7	TRBV7-2	-	few	TGTGCCAGCAGCCCGACTGGAGGCTCCTACAATGAGCAGTACTTC	CASSPTGGSYNEQYF
16	TRBJ1-4	TRBV24-1	-	once	TGTGCCACCAGTGAAGCGGGGGTTGCAACTAATGAAAAACTGTTTTTT	CATSEAGVATNEKLFF
15	TRBJ2-3	TRBV5-1	-	-	TGCGCCAGCAGCTTGGTAGGGCAGCACCCTGATACGCAGTATTTT	CASSLVGQHPDTQYF
15	TRBJ1-5	TRBV7-2	-	-	TGTGCCAGCAGCGCGCAACCGGGACAACGGCAGCCCCAGCATTTT	CASSAQPGQRQPQHF
13	TRBJ1-1	TRBV29-1	-	-	TGCAGCGTGGACCAGGGCCTGAACACTGAAGCTTTCTTT	CSVDQGLNTEAFF
15	TRBJ2-7	TRBV6-1	TRBD1	many	TGTGCCAGCACCCCAGGGACAGGGGGATCCGACGAGCAGTACTTC	CASTPGTGGSDEQYF
13	TRBJ2-7	TRBV29-1	TRBD1	-	TGCAGCGTCTCCGGACAGGGATTCTACGAGCAGTACTTC	CSVSGQGFYEQYF
15	TRBJ2-1	TRBV20-1	-	-	TGCAGTGCCAGGGGTCTGCAGGGGTTCAACAATGAGCAGTTCTTC	CSARGLQGFNNEQFF